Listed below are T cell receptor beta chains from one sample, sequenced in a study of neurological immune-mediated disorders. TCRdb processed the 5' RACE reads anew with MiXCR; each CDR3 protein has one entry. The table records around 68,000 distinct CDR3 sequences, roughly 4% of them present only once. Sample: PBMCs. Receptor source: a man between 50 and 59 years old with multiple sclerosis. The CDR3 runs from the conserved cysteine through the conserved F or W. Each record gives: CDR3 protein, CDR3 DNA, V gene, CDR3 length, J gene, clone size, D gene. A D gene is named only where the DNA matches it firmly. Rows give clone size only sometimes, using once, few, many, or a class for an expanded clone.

cdr3_aa: CASSKTTGLKTEAFF; cdr3_nt: TGCGCCAGCAGCAAGACCACAGGGTTGAAAACTGAAGCTTTCTTT; v_call: TRBV5-1; cdr3_length: 15; j_call: TRBJ1-1; clone_size: few; d_call: -
cdr3_aa: CASSSRDRDSPLNF; cdr3_nt: TGCGCCAGCAGCTCTCGGGACAGAGATTCACCCCTCAACTTT; v_call: TRBV5-1; cdr3_length: 14; j_call: TRBJ1-6; clone_size: few; d_call: TRBD1
cdr3_aa: CSARVAESTDTQYF; cdr3_nt: TGCAGTGCTAGAGTCGCAGAATCCACAGATACGCAGTATTTT; v_call: TRBV20-1; cdr3_length: 14; j_call: TRBJ2-3; clone_size: many; d_call: -
cdr3_aa: CASSKDSYEQYF; cdr3_nt: TGTGCCAGCAGCAAGGACTCCTACGAGCAGTACTTC; v_call: TRBV7-9; cdr3_length: 12; j_call: TRBJ2-7; clone_size: -; d_call: -
cdr3_aa: CASSSGIETQYF; cdr3_nt: TGCGCCAGCAGCTCGGGGATCGAGACCCAGTACTTC; v_call: TRBV5-1; cdr3_length: 12; j_call: TRBJ2-5; clone_size: many; d_call: -
cdr3_aa: CASSMLGETQYF; cdr3_nt: TGTGCCAGCTCCATGCTGGGGGAGACCCAGTACTTC; v_call: TRBV28; cdr3_length: 12; j_call: TRBJ2-5; clone_size: many; d_call: -
cdr3_aa: CSARDNWAETQYF; cdr3_nt: TGCAGTGCCCGGGACAATTGGGCAGAGACCCAGTACTTC; v_call: TRBV20-1; cdr3_length: 13; j_call: TRBJ2-5; clone_size: many; d_call: -
cdr3_aa: CASSQVGRNYTF; cdr3_nt: TGCGCCAGCAGCCAAGTCGGGAGGAACTACACCTTC; v_call: TRBV4-1; cdr3_length: 12; j_call: TRBJ1-2; clone_size: many; d_call: -
cdr3_aa: CASSRDPTGTYEQYF; cdr3_nt: TGTGCCAGCAGCCGAGACCCGACGGGAACTTACGAGCAGTACTTC; v_call: TRBV5-5; cdr3_length: 15; j_call: TRBJ2-7; clone_size: many; d_call: -
cdr3_aa: CASSRRGVETQYF; cdr3_nt: TGTGCCAGCAGTCGTAGAGGGGTGGAGACCCAGTACTTC; v_call: TRBV11-2; cdr3_length: 13; j_call: TRBJ2-5; clone_size: -; d_call: -
cdr3_aa: CASRGGLIQETQYF; cdr3_nt: TGTGCCAGCAGGGGGGGACTAATCCAAGAGACCCAGTACTTC; v_call: TRBV6-2/TRBV6-3; cdr3_length: 14; j_call: TRBJ2-5; clone_size: many; d_call: TRBD2
cdr3_aa: CASSVEVAGTQYF; cdr3_nt: TGTGCCAGCAGCGTAGAAGTGGCAGGGACCCAGTACTTC; v_call: TRBV9; cdr3_length: 13; j_call: TRBJ2-5; clone_size: many; d_call: -